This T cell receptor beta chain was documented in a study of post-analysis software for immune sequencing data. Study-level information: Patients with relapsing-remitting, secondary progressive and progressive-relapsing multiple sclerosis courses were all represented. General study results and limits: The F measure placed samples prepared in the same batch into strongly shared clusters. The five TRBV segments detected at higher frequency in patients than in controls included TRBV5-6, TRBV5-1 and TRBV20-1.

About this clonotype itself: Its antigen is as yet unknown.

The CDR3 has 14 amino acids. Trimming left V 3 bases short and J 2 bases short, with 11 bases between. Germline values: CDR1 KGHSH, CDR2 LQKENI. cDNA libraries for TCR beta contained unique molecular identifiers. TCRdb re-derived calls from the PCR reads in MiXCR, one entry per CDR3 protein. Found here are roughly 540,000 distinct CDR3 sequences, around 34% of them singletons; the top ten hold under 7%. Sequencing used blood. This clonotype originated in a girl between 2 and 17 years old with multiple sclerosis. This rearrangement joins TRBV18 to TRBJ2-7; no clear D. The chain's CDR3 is CASSPGTNPYEQYF. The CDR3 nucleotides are TGTGCCAGCTCACCCGGAACGAACCCCTACGAGCAGTACTTC.